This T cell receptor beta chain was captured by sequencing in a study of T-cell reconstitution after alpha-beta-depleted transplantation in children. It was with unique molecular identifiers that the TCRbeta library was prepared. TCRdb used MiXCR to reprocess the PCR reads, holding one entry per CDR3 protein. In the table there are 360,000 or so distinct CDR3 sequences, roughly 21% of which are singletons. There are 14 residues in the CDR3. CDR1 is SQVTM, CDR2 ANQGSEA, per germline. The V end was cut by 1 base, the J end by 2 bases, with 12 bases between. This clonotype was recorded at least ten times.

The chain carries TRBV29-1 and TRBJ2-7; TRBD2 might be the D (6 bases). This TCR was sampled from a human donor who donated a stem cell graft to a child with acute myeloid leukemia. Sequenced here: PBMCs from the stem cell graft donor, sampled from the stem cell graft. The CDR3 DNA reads TGCAGCGTTGAAGTGGAGGGGAACCCCTACGAGCAGTACTTC. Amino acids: CSVEVEGNPYEQYF.